This T cell receptor (beta chain) was captured by sequencing in a study of cytomegalovirus exposure and HLA in healthy donors. Use of 60 Vbeta and 13 Jbeta primers characterized the PCR. Clones were read by immunoSEQ multiplex PCR, and TCRdb kept only the in-frame ones, dropping some. Seen here are around 230,000 clones, approximately 84% observed once, and the top ten hold roughly 0.26%. Study outcomes and limitations: In an earlier analysis, most TCR beta V segments were productive about 87% or about 30% of the time. A further, later analysis showed that HLA-associated TCR beta chains (compared with equally common others) were more clonally expanded. Judged likely to be a sequencing artifact was a cluster of highly shared sequence variants.

This CDR3 is built from 14 residues. J was trimmed by 7 bases and V by 4 bases; bases with no gene match: 9. Looked up from germline, CDR1 is LNHDA and CDR2 is SQIVND (reference sequence). On this clone itself: Its specificity is unknown.

Sequencing was carried out using PBMCs. This TCR was recovered from a girl aged 2 to 10 in good health and CMV-seronegative. The chain is built from TRBV19 and TRBJ1-1; 7 bases are shared with TRBD1. The CDR3 sequence is CASSTTGASLEAFF. CDR3 sequence (DNA): TGTGCCAGTAGTACCACAGGGGCCTCTCTTGAAGCTTTCTTT.